This T cell receptor (beta chain) was documented in a study of blood T cells in healthy people across ages. Points from the study as a whole: There was no known CMV status for donors, so expanded clonotype changes were possibly confounded.

Regarding this clonotype: The target antigen is unknown.

Healthy Caucasian individuals from Russia aged about 6 to 90 served as donors. Extracted total RNA amounted to at least 6 micrograms for each sample. CDR3 length: 13 amino acids. The V end was cut by 7 bases, the J end by 3 bases, with 15 bases between. Germline V gene sequence: CDR1 SQVTM, CDR2 ANQGSEA. A second roughly 6 to 12 cycle PCR used barcoded and J-beta primers. Sequencing of every sample gave 3 million or more CDR3-containing paired-end reads. TCRdb re-derived calls from the 5' RACE reads in MiXCR, one entry per CDR3 protein. The sample carries about 1.4 million distinct CDR3 sequences, approximately 59% recorded once.

The gene calls are TRBV29-1 and TRBJ2-5; D is perhaps TRBD1 (5 bases). This receptor was identified in a man aged 18 to 35 in good health. Input material: blood. Written as DNA, the CDR3 is TGCAGCGCCGTCCGGCCAGGGAAAGAGACCCAGTACTTC. Translating it yields CSAVRPGKETQYF.